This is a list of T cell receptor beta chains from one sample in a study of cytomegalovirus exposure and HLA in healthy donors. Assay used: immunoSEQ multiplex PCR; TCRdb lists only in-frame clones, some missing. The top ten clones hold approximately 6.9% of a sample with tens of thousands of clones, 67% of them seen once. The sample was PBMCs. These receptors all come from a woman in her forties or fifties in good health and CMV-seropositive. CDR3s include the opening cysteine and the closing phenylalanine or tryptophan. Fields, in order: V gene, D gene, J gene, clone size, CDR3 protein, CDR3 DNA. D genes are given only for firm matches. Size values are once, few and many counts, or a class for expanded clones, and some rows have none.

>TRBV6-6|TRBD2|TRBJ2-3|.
CASAKYASGGTDTQYF
TGTGCCAGCGCCAAGTATGCGAGCGGGGGGACAGATACGCAGTATTTT
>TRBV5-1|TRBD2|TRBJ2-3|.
CASSFGGGAIDTQYF
TGCGCCAGCAGCTTCGGCGGGGGGGCAATAGATACGCAGTATTTT
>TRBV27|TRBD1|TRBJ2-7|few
CASSPSGAGGNEQYF
TGTGCCAGCAGCCCGTCGGGGGCAGGGGGCAACGAGCAGTACTTC
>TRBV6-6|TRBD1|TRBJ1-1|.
CASKSPGQGENTEAFF
TGTGCCAGCAAATCGCCCGGACAGGGAGAGAACACTGAAGCTTTCTTT
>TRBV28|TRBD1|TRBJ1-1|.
CASSSLTGVTEAFF
TGTGCCAGCAGTTCCTTAACAGGGGTCACTGAAGCTTTCTTT
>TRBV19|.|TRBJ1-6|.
CASSTRDGGSPLHF
TGTGCCAGTAGTACCCGGGACGGGGGTTCACCCCTCCACTTT
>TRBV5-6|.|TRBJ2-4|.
CASSSGPGVKNIQYF
TGTGCCAGCAGTTCTGGGCCCGGGGTCAAAAACATTCAGTACTTC
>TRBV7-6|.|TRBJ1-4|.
CASSSRQNNEKLFF
TGTGCCAGCAGCTCCCGACAGAATAATGAAAAACTGTTTTTT
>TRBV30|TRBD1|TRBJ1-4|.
CAWSHDRDEKLFF
TGTGCCTGGAGTCACGACAGGGATGAAAAACTGTTTTTT
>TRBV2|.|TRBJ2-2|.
CASLGFEGPGGTGELFF
TGTGCCAGCCTAGGTTTTGAGGGACCCGGGGGCACCGGGGAGCTGTTTTTT
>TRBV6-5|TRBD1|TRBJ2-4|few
CASSLDRGSIQYF
TGTGCCAGCAGCTTGGACAGGGGAAGCATTCAGTACTTC
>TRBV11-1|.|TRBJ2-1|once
CASSLVTSTGEQFF
TGTGCCAGCAGCTTAGTCACCAGTACAGGTGAGCAGTTCTTC
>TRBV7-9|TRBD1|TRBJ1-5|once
CASSLGTGDQPQHF
TGTGCCAGCAGCTTAGGGACAGGGGATCAGCCCCAGCATTTT
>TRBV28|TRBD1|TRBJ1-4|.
CASGTGNEKLFF
TGTGCCAGTGGGACAGGGAATGAAAAACTGTTTTTT
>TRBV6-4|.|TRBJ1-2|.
CASRPSALGGYTF
TGTGCCAGCAGACCAAGCGCGCTCGGTGGCTACACCTTC
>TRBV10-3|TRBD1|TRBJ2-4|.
CAISEGDRGFYHIQYF
TGTGCCATCAGTGAAGGGGACAGGGGGTTCTATCACATTCAGTACTTC
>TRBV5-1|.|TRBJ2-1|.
CASSDGLFTYNEQFF
TGCGCCAGCAGCGACGGACTATTCACCTACAATGAGCAGTTCTTC
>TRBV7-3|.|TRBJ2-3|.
CASGESSTDTQYF
TGTGCCAGCGGGGAGTCTAGCACAGATACGCAGTATTTT
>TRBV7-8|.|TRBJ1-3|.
CASAPSVPLSSGNTIYF
TGTGCCAGCGCCCCCTCGGTCCCGTTAAGCTCTGGAAACACCATATATTTT
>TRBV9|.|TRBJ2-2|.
CASSVGGGGGELFF
TGTGCCAGCAGCGTAGGTGGGGGAGGCGGGGAGCTGTTTTTT
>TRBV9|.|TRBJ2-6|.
CASSFDSSGANVLTF
TGTGCCAGCAGCTTCGACAGCTCTGGGGCCAACGTCCTGACTTTC
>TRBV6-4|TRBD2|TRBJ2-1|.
CASSEGGGANEQFF
TGTGCCAGCAGTGAAGGCGGGGGGGCCAATGAGCAGTTCTTC
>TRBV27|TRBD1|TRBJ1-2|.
CASSSLQGAQGYTF
TGTGCCAGCAGTTCACTACAGGGGGCGCAAGGCTACACCTTC
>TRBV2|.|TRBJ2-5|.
CASSEGEQGRETQYF
TGTGCCAGCAGTGAAGGGGAACAGGGACGGGAGACCCAGTACTTC
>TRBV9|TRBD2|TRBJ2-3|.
CASSGASGGTDTQYF
TGTGCCAGCAGCGGCGCTAGCGGGGGCACAGATACGCAGTATTTT
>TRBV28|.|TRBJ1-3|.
CASSSGQFSGNTIYF
TGTGCCAGCAGTTCCGGACAGTTCTCTGGAAACACCATATATTTT
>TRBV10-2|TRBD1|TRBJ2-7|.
CASSDLGGVYYEQYF
TGCGCCAGCAGCGACTTAGGGGGCGTATACTACGAGCAGTACTTC
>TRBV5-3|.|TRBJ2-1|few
CASVPATGDNEQFF
TGTGCCAGCGTCCCCGCGACGGGGGACAATGAGCAGTTCTTC
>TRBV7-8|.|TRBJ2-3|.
CASSFAVGTDTQYF
TGTGCCAGCAGCTTTGCGGTTGGCACAGATACGCAGTATTTT
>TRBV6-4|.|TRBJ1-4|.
CASPAGKEEKLFF
TGTGCCAGCCCTGCTGGAAAGGAGGAAAAACTGTTTTTT
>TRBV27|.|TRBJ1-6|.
CASSFSRNSYNSPLHF
TGTGCCAGCAGTTTCTCCAGGAACTCCTATAATTCACCCCTCCACTTT
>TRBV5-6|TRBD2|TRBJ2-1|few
CASSLERGGDYNEQFF
TGTGCCAGCAGCTTGGAGCGCGGGGGAGACTACAATGAGCAGTTCTTC
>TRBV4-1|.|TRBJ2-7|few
CASSQGTYYEQYF
TGCGCCAGCAGCCAGGGGACATACTACGAGCAGTACTTC